This TCR beta chain is from a study of CD8 T cells in ankylosing spondylitis. Overall study findings and caveats: Characteristic of ankylosing spondylitis blood, it appeared, was a TCR beta motif comprising fewer than 10 highly homologous variants.

Using quantitative 5'-RACE with molecular barcodes, the authors made TCR beta libraries. TCRdb reprocessed the 5' RACE reads with MiXCR, giving one entry per CDR3 protein. Among about 69,000 distinct CDR3 sequences listed, approximately 5.3% were seen once. This clonotype was detected ten times or more. Its antigen is unidentified. Material for sequencing was blood, either unsorted or a sorted T cell fraction (not recorded which). The TCR was taken from a male donor with ankylosing spondylitis or in good health (not recorded which).

CDR3 DNA sequence: TGTGCCAGCAGTTTGTCCCGGTTCGGGGAGCAGTTCTTC. Translating gives CASSLSRFGEQFF. The genes are TRBV12-3 or TRBV12-4 and TRBJ2-1; no clear D gene. CDR3 length equals 13 residues. Trimming took off 3 bases at V and 10 bases at J, with 13 bases between the two ends.